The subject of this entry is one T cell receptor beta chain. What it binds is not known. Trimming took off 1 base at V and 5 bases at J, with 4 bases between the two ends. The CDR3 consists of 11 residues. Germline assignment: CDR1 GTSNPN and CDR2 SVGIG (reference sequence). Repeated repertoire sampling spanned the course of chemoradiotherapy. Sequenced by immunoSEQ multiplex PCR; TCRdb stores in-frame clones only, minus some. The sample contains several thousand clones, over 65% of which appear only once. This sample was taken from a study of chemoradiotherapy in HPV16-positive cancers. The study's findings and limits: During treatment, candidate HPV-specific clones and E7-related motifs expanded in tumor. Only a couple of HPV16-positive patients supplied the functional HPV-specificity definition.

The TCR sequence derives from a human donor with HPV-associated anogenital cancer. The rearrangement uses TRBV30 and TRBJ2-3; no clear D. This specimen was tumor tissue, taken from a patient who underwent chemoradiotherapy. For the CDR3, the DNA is TGTGCCTGGAGTGAGAGAGATACGCAGTATTTT. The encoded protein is CAWSERDTQYF.